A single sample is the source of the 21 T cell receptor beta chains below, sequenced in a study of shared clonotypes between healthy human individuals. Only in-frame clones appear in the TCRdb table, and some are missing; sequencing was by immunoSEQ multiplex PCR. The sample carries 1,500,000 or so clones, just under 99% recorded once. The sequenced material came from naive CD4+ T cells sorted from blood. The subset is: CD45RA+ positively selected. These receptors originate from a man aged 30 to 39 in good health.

CDR3 in amino acids: CASSAAGRGINEQFF. In DNA form, the CDR3 reads TGCGCCAGCAGCGCCGCGGGGCGGGGGATCAATGAGCAGTTCTTC. The chain is built from TRBV5-1 and TRBJ2-1; 7 bases fit TRBD2. The germline V gene has CDR1 SGHRS and CDR2 YFSETQ. J lost 6 bases, V lost 4 bases, and 10 bases had no gene match. The CDR3 is 15 residues long.

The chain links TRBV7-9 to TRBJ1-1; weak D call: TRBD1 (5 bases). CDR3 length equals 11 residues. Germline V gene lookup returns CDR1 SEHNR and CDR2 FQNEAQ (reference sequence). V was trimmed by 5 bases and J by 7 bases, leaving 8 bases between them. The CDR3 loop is CASSVTDEAFF. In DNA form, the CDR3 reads TGTGCCAGCAGCGTGACAGATGAAGCTTTCTTT. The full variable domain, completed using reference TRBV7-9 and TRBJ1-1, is DTGVSQNPRHKITKRGQNVTFRCDPISEHNRLYWYRQTLGQGPEFLTYFQNEAQLEKSRLLSDRFSAERPKGSFSTLEIQRTEQGDSAMYLCASSVTDEAFFGQGTRLTVV.

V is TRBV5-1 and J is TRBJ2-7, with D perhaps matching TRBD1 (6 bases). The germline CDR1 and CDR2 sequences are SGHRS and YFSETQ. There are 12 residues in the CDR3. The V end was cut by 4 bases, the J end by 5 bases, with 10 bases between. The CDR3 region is CASSVQGNEQYF. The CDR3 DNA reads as TGCGCCAGCAGCGTACAGGGAAACGAGCAGTACTTC. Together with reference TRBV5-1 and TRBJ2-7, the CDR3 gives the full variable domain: KAGVTQTPRYLIKTRGQQVTLSCSPISGHRSVSWYQQTPGQGLQFLFEYFSETQRNKGNFPGRFSGRQFSNSRSEMNVSTLELGDSALYLCASSVQGNEQYFGPGTRLTVT.

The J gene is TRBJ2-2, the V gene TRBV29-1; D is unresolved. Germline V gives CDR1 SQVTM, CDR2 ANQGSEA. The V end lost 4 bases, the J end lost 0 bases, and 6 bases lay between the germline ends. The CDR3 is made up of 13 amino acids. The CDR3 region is CSVGRANTGELFF. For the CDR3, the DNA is TGCAGCGTTGGACGGGCGAACACCGGGGAGCTGTTTTTT.

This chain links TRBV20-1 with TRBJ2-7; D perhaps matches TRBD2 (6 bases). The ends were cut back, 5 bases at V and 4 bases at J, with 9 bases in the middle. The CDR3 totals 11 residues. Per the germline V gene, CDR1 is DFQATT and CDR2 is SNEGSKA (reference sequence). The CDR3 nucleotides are TGCAGTGCTTCGGACTATTACGAGCAGTACTTC. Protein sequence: CSASDYYEQYF.

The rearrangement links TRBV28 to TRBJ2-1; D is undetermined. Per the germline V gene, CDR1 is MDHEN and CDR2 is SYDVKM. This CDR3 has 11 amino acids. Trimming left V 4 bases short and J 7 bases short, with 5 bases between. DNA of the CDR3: TGTGCCAGCAGTTGGATGAATGAGCAGTTCTTC. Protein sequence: CASSWMNEQFF.

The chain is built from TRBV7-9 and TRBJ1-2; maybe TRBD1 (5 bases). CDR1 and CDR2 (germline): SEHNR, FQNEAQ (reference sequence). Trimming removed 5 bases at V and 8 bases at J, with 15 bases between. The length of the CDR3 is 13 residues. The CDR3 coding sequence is TGTGCCAGCAGCCCTGTGGGGGGAAACGGCTACACCTTC. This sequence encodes CASSPVGGNGYTF.

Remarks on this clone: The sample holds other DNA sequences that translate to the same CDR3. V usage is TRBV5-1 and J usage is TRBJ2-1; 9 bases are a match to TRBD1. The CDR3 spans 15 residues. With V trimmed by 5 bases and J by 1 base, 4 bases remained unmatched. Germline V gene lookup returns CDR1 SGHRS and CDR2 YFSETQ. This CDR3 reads CASSSTGGSYNEQFF. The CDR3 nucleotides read TGCGCCAGCAGTTCGACAGGGGGGTCCTACAATGAGCAGTTCTTC.

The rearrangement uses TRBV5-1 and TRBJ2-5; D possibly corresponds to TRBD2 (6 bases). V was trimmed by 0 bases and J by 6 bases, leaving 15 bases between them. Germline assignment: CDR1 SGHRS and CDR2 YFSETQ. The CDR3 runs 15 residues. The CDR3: CASSLEARGMQTQYF. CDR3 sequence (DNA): TGCGCCAGCAGCTTGGAAGCCCGGGGGATGCAGACCCAGTACTTC.

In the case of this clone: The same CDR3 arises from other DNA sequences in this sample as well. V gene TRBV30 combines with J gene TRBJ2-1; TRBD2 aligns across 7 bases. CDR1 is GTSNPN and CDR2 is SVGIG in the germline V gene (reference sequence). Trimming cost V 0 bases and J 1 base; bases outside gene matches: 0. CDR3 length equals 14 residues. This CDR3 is CAWSVLASYNEQFF. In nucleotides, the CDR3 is TGTGCCTGGAGTGTACTAGCGTCCTACAATGAGCAGTTCTTC.

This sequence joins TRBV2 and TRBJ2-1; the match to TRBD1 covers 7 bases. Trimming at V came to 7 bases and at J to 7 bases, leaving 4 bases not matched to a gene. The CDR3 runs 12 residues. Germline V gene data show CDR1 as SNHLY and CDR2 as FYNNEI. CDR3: CASKGALNEQFF. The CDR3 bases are TGTGCCAGCAAGGGGGCCTTAAATGAGCAGTTCTTC.

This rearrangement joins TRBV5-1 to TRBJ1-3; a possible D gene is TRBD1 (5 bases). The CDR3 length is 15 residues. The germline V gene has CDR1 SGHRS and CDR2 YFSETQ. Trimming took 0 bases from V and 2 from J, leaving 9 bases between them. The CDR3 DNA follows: TGCGCCAGCAGCTTGGCTGGGGGGACTGGAAACACCATATATTTT. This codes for CASSLAGGTGNTIYF.

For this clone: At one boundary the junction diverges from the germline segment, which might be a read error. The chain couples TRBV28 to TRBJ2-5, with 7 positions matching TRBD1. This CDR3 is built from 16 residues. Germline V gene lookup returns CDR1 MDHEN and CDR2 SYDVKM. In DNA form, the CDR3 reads TGTGCCAGCAGTGCACGCTACGACAGGGTCAAAAAGACCCGGTACTTC. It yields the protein CASSARYDRVKKTRYF.

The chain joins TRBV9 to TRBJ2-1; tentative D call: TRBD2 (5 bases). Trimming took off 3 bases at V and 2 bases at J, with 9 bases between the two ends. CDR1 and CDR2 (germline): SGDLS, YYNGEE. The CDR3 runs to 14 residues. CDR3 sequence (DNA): TGTGCCAGCAGCGCAAGGACTGCCTACAATGAGCAGTTCTTC. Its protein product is CASSARTAYNEQFF.

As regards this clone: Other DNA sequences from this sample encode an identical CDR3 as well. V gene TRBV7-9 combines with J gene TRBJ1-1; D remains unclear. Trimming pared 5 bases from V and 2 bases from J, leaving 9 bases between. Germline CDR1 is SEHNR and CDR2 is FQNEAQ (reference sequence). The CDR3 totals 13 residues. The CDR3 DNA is TGTGCCAGCAGCCCGCCGGGTAACACTGAAGCTTTCTTT. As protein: CASSPPGNTEAFF.

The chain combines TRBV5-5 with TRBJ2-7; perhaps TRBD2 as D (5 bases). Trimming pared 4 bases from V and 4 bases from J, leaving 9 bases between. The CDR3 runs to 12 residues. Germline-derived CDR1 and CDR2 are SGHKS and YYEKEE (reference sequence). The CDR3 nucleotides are TGTGCCAGCAGCGTCGGGGTTTACGAGCAGTACTTC. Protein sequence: CASSVGVYEQYF.

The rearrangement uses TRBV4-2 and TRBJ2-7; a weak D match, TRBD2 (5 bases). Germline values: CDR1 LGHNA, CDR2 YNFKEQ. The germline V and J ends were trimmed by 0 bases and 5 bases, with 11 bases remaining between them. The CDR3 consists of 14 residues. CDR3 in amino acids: CASSQDLLGDEQYF. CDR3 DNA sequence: TGTGCCAGCAGCCAAGATCTTCTGGGAGACGAGCAGTACTTC.

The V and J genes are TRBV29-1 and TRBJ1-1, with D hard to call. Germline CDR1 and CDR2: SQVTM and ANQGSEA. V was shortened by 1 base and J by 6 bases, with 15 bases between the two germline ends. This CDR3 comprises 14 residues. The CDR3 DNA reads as TGCAGCGTTGAAGGAAGGGCCTCGGGCGCTGAAGCTTTCTTT. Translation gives CSVEGRASGAEAFF. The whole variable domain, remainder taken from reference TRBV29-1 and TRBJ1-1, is SAVISQKPSRDICQRGTSLTIQCQVDSQVTMMFWYRQQPGQSLTLIATANQGSEATYESGFVIDKFPISRPNLTFSTLTVSNMSPEDSSIYLCSVEGRASGAEAFFGQGTRLTVV.

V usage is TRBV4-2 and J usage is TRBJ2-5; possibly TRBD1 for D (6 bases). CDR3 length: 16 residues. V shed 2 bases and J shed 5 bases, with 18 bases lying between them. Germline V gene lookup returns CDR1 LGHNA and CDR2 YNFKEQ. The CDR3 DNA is TGTGCCAGCAGCCAACCCCATACCAGGGGATCGGAGACCCAGTACTTC. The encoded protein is CASSQPHTRGSETQYF.

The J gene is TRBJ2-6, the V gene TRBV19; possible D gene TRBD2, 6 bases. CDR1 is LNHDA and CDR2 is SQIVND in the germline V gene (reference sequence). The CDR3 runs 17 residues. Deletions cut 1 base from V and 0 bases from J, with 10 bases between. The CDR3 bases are TGTGCCAGTAGTATAGGCGGAGGGAGCTCTGGGGCCAACGTCCTGACTTTC. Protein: CASSIGGGSSGANVLTF.

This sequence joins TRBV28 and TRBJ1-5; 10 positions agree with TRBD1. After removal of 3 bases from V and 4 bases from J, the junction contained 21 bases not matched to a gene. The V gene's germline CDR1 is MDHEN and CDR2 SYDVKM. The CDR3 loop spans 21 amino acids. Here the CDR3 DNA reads TGTGCCAGCAGTTTCCCCCCTGAGTTTCCGGGACAGGGGACGGTTAATCAGCCCCAGCATTTT. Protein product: CASSFPPEFPGQGTVNQPQHF.